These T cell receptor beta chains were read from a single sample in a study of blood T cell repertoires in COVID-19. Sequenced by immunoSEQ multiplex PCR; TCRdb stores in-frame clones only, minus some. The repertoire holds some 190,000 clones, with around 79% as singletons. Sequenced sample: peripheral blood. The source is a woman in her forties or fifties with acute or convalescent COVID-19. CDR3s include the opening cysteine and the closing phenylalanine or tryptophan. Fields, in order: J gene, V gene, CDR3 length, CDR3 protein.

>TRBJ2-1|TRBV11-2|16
CASSLAGGRIYNEQFF
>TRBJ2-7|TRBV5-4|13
CASTRDRSYEQYF
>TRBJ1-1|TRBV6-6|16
CASSYSGTGKGTEAFF
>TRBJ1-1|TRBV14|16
CASSQARTIRIAEAFF
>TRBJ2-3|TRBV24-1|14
CATSPGSGTDTQYF
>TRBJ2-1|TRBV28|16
CASSLSAGGPYNEQFF
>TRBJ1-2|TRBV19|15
CASSSRGQINYGYTF
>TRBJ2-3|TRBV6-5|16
CASSSGLAGSTDTQYF
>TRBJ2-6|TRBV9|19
CASSVDPTGPVSGANVLTF
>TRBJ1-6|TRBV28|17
CASSSTQGIRGNSPLHF
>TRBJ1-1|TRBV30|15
CAWSAGYGMNTEAFF
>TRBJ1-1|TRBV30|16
CAWMTGQGLMNTEAFF
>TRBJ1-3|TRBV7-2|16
CASSVGQLVSGNTIYF
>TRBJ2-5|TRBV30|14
CAWSVQSGSGTQYF
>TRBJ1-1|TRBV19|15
CASSTGAMPGVEAFF
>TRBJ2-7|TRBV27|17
CASHLGSDPLAAYEQYF
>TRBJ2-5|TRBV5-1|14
CASSFRRGKETQYF
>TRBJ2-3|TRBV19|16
CASSMGRSGGWDTQYF
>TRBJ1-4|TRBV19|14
CASSPDRTNEKLFF
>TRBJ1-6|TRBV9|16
CASSAPNRDINSPLHF
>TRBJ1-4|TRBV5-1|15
CASSLAGGTNEKLFF
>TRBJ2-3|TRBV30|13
CAWSVRGLYTQYF
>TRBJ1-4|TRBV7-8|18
CASSLEWGGDRPRIKLFF
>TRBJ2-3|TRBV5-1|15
CASSPLAGGRDTQYF
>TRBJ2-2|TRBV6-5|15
CASSSRPRMSGELFF
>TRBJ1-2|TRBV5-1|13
CASSLVGGYGYTF
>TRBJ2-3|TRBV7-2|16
CASSLERAALTDTQYF
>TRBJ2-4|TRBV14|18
CASSFTSGSPLAKNIQYF
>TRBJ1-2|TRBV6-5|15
CASSGTGGARNGYTF
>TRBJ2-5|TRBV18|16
CASSPSRQPGQETQYF
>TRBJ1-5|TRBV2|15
CASSEGIGSNQPQHF
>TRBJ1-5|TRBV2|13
CASRGTVTEPQHF
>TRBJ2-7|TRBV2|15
CASRAGDRVRHEQYF
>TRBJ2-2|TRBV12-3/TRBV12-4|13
CASSLGPTGELFF
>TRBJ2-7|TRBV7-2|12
CASSLSSYEQYF
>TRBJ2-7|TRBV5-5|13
CASSLGGGYEQYF
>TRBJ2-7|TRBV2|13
CASSVGTAYEQYF
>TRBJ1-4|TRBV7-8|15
CASSLRTGTNEKLFF
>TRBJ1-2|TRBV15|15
CATSRDIVGGSGYTF